A single T cell receptor beta chain is shown here with its context. Produced via immunoSEQ multiplex PCR; TCRdb's table is partial and in-frame only. There are around 59,000 clones in the sample; about nine tenths occur only once, and over 1.2% lies in the top ten. The junction had 13 bases not matched to a gene; V was cut back by 1 base and J by 7 bases. The CDR3 extends over 18 amino acids. Germline V CDR1 and CDR2: SGHVS, FQNEAQ. The entry originates in a study of blood T cell repertoires in COVID-19. Study overall: Researchers got acute and convalescent COVID-19 samples from the United States, Italy and Spain.

The specimen was peripheral blood. This clonotype was sampled from a man between 60 and 75 years old with acute or convalescent COVID-19. The genes are TRBV7-8 and TRBJ2-1; TRBD2 matches at 10 bases. The CDR3 sequence: CASSLGTGGLAEWNEQFF. CDR3 DNA: TGTGCCAGCAGCTTAGGGACAGGTGGACTAGCGGAGTGGAATGAGCAGTTCTTC.